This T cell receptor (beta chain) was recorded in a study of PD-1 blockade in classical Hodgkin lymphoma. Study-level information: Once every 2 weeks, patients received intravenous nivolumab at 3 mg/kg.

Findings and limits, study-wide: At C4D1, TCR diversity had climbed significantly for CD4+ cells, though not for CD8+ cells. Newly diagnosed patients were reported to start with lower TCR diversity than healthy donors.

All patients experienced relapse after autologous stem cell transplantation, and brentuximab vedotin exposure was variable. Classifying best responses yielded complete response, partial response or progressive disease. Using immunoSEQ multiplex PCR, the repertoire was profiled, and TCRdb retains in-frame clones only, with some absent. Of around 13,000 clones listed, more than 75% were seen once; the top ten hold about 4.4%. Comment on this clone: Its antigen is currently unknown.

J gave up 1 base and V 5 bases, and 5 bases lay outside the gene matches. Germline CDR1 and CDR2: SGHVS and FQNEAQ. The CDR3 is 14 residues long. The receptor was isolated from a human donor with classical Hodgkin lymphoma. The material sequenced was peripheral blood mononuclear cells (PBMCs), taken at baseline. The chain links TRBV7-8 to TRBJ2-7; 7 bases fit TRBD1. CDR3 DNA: TGTGCCAGCAGCCCCGACAGGGCTTCCTACGAGCAGTACTTC. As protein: CASSPDRASYEQYF.